These T cell receptor beta chains were read from a single sample in a study of blood T cell repertoires in COVID-19. Generated by immunoSEQ multiplex PCR, the TCRdb table keeps only in-frame clones and is missing some. The data contain about 150,000 clones, roughly 89% of them seen just once; the ten biggest clones take up less than 0.95%. The source material was peripheral blood. These receptors were collected from a woman aged 45-65 years with acute or convalescent COVID-19. The CDR3 runs from the conserved cysteine through the conserved F or W. Each record gives: clone size, J gene, V gene, D gene, CDR3 protein, CDR3 DNA. The D gene is left open where the match is weak. The size entry is marked missing in some rows and otherwise reads once, few, many or a size class.

>NA|TRBJ1-3|TRBV2|NA
CASASGYGNTIYF
TGTGCCAGCGCCTCAGGGTACGGAAACACCATATATTTT
>NA|TRBJ1-3|TRBV7-3|NA
CASSLRQESTIYF
TGTGCCAGCAGCTTAAGACAGGAGTCAACCATATATTTT
>NA|TRBJ1-5|TRBV5-5|NA
CASSLVSAGSNQPQHF
TGTGCCAGCAGCTTGGTCAGCGCGGGTAGCAATCAGCCCCAGCATTTT
>NA|TRBJ2-7|TRBV4-2|TRBD2
CASSQGYQRESYEQYF
TGTGCCAGCAGCCAAGGTTACCAGCGGGAGAGCTACGAGCAGTACTTC
>NA|TRBJ2-1|TRBV10-3|TRBD1
CAISVSRDSQPGYNEQFF
TGTGCCATCAGTGTTTCCCGGGACAGCCAACCTGGGTACAATGAGCAGTTCTTC
>NA|TRBJ2-3|TRBV11-2|NA
CASSLEAGTSTDTQYF
TGTGCCAGCAGCTTAGAGGCAGGGACTAGCACAGATACGCAGTATTTT
>NA|TRBJ1-1|TRBV5-1|NA
CASSLEEGRPEAFF
TGCGCCAGCAGCTTGGAGGAGGGAAGACCTGAAGCTTTCTTT
>NA|TRBJ1-1|TRBV18|NA
CASSPGQITEAFF
TGTGCCAGCTCACCAGGTCAGATCACTGAAGCTTTCTTT
>NA|TRBJ2-2|TRBV7-3|TRBD2
CASSSPAGGANTGELFF
TGTGCCAGCAGCTCCCCGGCGGGGGGTGCGAACACCGGGGAGCTGTTTTTT
>NA|TRBJ1-3|TRBV5-1|NA
CASSPVPGTGNTIYF
TGCGCCAGCAGCCCAGTCCCAGGGACTGGAAACACCATATATTTT
>NA|TRBJ2-4|TRBV7-9|TRBD2
CASSPGTSGNIQYF
TGTGCCAGCAGCCCTGGGACTAGCGGAAACATTCAGTACTTC
>NA|TRBJ1-1|TRBV3-1/TRBV3-2|NA
CASSPGGYTEAFF
TGTGCCAGCAGCCCCGGAGGGTACACTGAAGCTTTCTTT
>NA|TRBJ1-2|TRBV30|TRBD1
CAWRLGDRAAF
TGTGCCTGGAGGCTCGGGGACAGGGCCGCCTTC
>NA|TRBJ1-2|TRBV14|TRBD1
CASSPGTGPYGYTF
TGTGCCAGCAGCCCCGGGACAGGACCATATGGCTACACCTTC
>NA|TRBJ2-1|TRBV7-2|TRBD2
CASSLGTSEIDEQFF
TGTGCCAGCAGCTTAGGGACTAGCGAGATCGATGAGCAGTTCTTC
>NA|TRBJ2-7|TRBV5-1|TRBD1
CASSARQGGYEQYF
TGCGCCAGCAGCGCTAGACAGGGGGGGTACGAGCAGTACTTC
>few|TRBJ2-5|TRBV5-1|TRBD2
CASSGGGTSAQETQYF
TGCGCCAGCAGCGGCGGAGGGACTAGCGCCCAAGAGACCCAGTACTTC
>NA|TRBJ1-4|TRBV19|NA
CASMGQSNEKLFF
TGTGCCAGTATGGGACAAAGTAATGAAAAACTGTTTTTT
>NA|TRBJ1-1|TRBV7-7|NA
CASSPLFDGGTEAFF
TGTGCCAGCAGCCCCCTCTTTGACGGGGGCACTGAAGCTTTCTTT
>NA|TRBJ2-1|TRBV7-3|TRBD2
CASSRSGGANEQFF
TGTGCCAGCAGCCGTAGCGGGGGGGCGAATGAGCAGTTCTTC
>NA|TRBJ2-3|TRBV2|TRBD2
CASSPSGGAYTDTQYF
TGTGCCAGCAGTCCAAGCGGGGGAGCCTACACAGATACGCAGTATTTT
>NA|TRBJ1-1|TRBV9|NA
CASSVSGVQGTEAFF
TGTGCCAGCAGCGTATCGGGAGTCCAGGGAACTGAAGCTTTCTTT
>few|TRBJ1-5|TRBV24-1|TRBD1
CATSRGPQPQHF
TGTGCCACCAGCAGGGGGCCTCAGCCCCAGCATTTT
>NA|TRBJ1-5|TRBV2|NA
CASSAGQGSNQPQHF
TGTGCCAGCAGTGCGGGGCAGGGGAGCAATCAGCCCCAGCATTTT
>NA|TRBJ1-2|TRBV19|TRBD1
CASSIHSTGGYGYTF
TGTGCCAGTAGTATCCACTCGACAGGGGGCTATGGCTACACCTTC
>NA|TRBJ1-3|TRBV12-5|NA
CVGLGSGNTIYF
TGTGTGGGGCTTGGCTCTGGAAACACCATATATTTT
>NA|TRBJ1-5|TRBV6-5|TRBD1
CASSYAQGGQPQHF
TGTGCCAGCAGTTACGCTCAGGGGGGTCAGCCCCAGCATTTT
>NA|TRBJ2-1|TRBV5-4|TRBD1
CASSPPPGQGSNEQFF
TGTGCCAGCAGCCCCCCACCGGGACAGGGTTCCAATGAGCAGTTCTTC
>NA|TRBJ2-2|TRBV19|NA
CASKQSNTGELFF
TGTGCCAGTAAACAGTCGAACACCGGGGAGCTGTTTTTT
>NA|TRBJ2-2|TRBV1|NA
CTSSQIPTGRRTGELFF
TGCACCAGCAGCCAAATACCGACAGGTAGGAGGACCGGGGAGCTGTTTTTT
>NA|TRBJ2-7|TRBV7-9|NA
CASSPQPGTYEQYF
TGTGCCAGCAGCCCCCAGCCGGGTACCTACGAGCAGTACTTC
>NA|TRBJ1-5|TRBV27|TRBD1
CASSPLPGQGRDQPQHF
TGTGCCAGCAGCCCCCTCCCTGGACAGGGGAGAGATCAGCCCCAGCATTTT
>NA|TRBJ2-3|TRBV24-1|NA
CATSDDMAGNTDTQYF
TGTGCCACCAGTGACGATATGGCAGGGAACACAGATACGCAGTATTTT
>NA|TRBJ2-7|TRBV23-1|NA
CASSQLTPPTRSSYEQYF
TGCGCCAGCAGTCAATTAACCCCCCCCACTCGTAGCTCCTACGAGCAGTACTTC
>NA|TRBJ1-1|TRBV7-9|NA
CASSEFGVADTEAFF
TGTGCCAGCAGCGAGTTCGGGGTCGCGGACACTGAAGCTTTCTTT
>NA|TRBJ2-2|TRBV9|NA
CASSVVVGQTTGELFF
TGTGCCAGCAGCGTAGTGGTAGGACAGACCACCGGGGAGCTGTTTTTT
>once|TRBJ1-3|TRBV11-2|NA
CASSVDSLSGNTIYF
TGTGCCAGCAGCGTCGACAGTCTCTCTGGAAACACCATATATTTT
>NA|TRBJ1-2|TRBV28|NA
CASSLIPGTYYGYTF
TGTGCCAGCAGTTTAATTCCAGGAACCTACTATGGCTACACCTTC
>NA|TRBJ2-1|TRBV18|TRBD2
CASSPSGGAYEQFF
TGTGCCAGCTCACCTAGCGGGGGGGCATATGAGCAGTTCTTC
>NA|TRBJ1-4|TRBV27|TRBD1
CASSQYTGGWTEKLFF
TGTGCCAGCAGTCAGTACACAGGGGGCTGGACTGAAAAACTGTTTTTT
>NA|TRBJ2-1|TRBV24-1|TRBD2
CATRAAGGTHEQFF
TGTGCCACCAGGGCAGCGGGGGGGACGCATGAGCAGTTCTTC
>NA|TRBJ2-7|TRBV5-5|TRBD1
CASSLVDRWNEQYF
TGTGCCAGCAGCTTGGTGGACAGGTGGAACGAGCAGTACTTC
>NA|TRBJ2-7|TRBV30|TRBD1
CAWRMTGATLPEQYF
TGTGCCTGGAGAATGACAGGGGCCACCCTCCCCGAGCAGTACTTC
>NA|TRBJ2-7|TRBV27|NA
CASSLSRGTVSYEQYF
TGTGCCAGCAGTTTATCTCGCGGGACAGTCTCCTACGAGCAGTACTTC
>NA|TRBJ2-1|TRBV3-1/TRBV3-2|TRBD2
CASSQDRRLAGGYNEQFF
TGTGCCAGCAGCCAAGATAGAAGGCTAGCGGGGGGCTACAATGAGCAGTTCTTC
>NA|TRBJ1-5|TRBV5-4|TRBD1
CASSRGHNQPQHF
TGTGCCAGCAGCAGGGGGCACAATCAGCCCCAGCATTTT
>NA|TRBJ1-6|TRBV29-1|TRBD1
CSAGTGGNSPLHF
TGCAGCGCGGGGACAGGGGGGAATTCACCCCTCCACTTT
>NA|TRBJ1-4|TRBV11-2|TRBD1
CASSLSGTGDEKLFF
TGTGCCAGCAGCTTATCCGGGACAGGGGATGAAAAACTGTTTTTT
>NA|TRBJ2-2|TRBV5-1|TRBD1
CASSLKQGAIGELFF
TGCGCCAGCAGCTTGAAACAGGGGGCAATCGGGGAGCTGTTTTTT
>NA|TRBJ2-3|TRBV2|NA
CASSLIGGRADTQYF
TGTGCCAGCAGTTTGATCGGGGGGCGAGCAGATACGCAGTATTTT
>NA|TRBJ1-2|TRBV10-1|TRBD1
CASRAGTGGFGYTF
TGCGCCAGCAGGGCGGGGACAGGGGGCTTTGGCTACACCTTC
>once|TRBJ2-7|TRBV7-3|TRBD2
CASSLSGTNSYEQYF
TGTGCCAGCAGCTTATCAGGGACTAACTCCTACGAGCAGTACTTC